This T cell receptor (beta chain) was recovered during a study of blood T cell repertoires in COVID-19. Produced via immunoSEQ multiplex PCR; TCRdb's table is partial and in-frame only. The sample has about 160,000 clones, over 60% seen once; the top ten hold about 8.3%. The V segment lost 0 bases and the J segment 2 bases; nucleotides outside the gene matches: 12. The germline CDR1 and CDR2 sequences are LGHNT and FRNRAP. The CDR3 loop spans 18 amino acids. This chain joins TRBV12-5 and TRBJ1-1; 7 nucleotides line up with TRBD1. The sequenced sample consisted of peripheral blood. This receptor was obtained from a man aged 60-69 years with acute or convalescent COVID-19. The CDR3 nucleotides read TGTGCTAGTGGTTTGGTACTCGGGACAGCTATAGGCAACACTGAAGCTTTCTTT. Its translation: CASGLVLGTAIGNTEAFF.